A selection of T cell receptor beta chains follows, all from one sample in a study of identical twins. Via MiXCR, TCRdb re-called the 5' RACE reads, giving one row per CDR3 protein. The sample records 1,800,000 or so distinct CDR3 sequences, about 30% being singletons. Sequencing was done on a sample of cord blood. The receptors originated from a newborn girl in good health. CDR3s include the opening cysteine and the closing phenylalanine or tryptophan. The D gene is left open where the match is weak. Clone size, where shown, is once, few, many, or a class for clones that have expanded.

v_gene,abundance,j_gene,d_gene,CDR3nt,CDR3aa
TRBV10-3,.,TRBJ1-2,.,TGTGCCATCAGTGAGTCGGACAGCTGGTCGGGCTATGGCTACACCTTC,CAISESDSWSGYGYTF
TRBV18,.,TRBJ1-1,TRBD1,TGTGCCAGCTCACCAGGGACAGGGTACCGTCGGGCTGAAGCTTTCTTT,CASSPGTGYRRAEAFF
TRBV24-1,.,TRBJ2-1,TRBD2,TGTGCCACCAGTGCCCGGGACTATCTTATGAATGAGCAGTTCTTC,CATSARDYLMNEQFF
TRBV29-1,.,TRBJ2-5,.,TGCAGCGCGAGGACGCTGGGGGAGACCCAGTACTTC,CSARTLGETQYF
TRBV28,few,TRBJ2-5,TRBD2,TGTGCCAGCAGAACTTTGGCTAGCGGGAGTGGTGGTAGGGAGACCCAGTACTTC,CASRTLASGSGGRETQYF
TRBV29-1,.,TRBJ2-3,TRBD1,TGCAGCGTTTCGACAGGGGGTTATAGCACAGATACGCAGTATTTT,CSVSTGGYSTDTQYF
TRBV2,.,TRBJ2-1,TRBD2,TGTGCCAGGTTGACGGGGGGTTCGCAGTTCTTC,CARLTGGSQFF
TRBV20-1,few,TRBJ2-7,.,TGCAGTGCCCCAGCGGGTAACTCCTACGAGCAGTACTTC,CSAPAGNSYEQYF
TRBV20-1,.,TRBJ2-5,.,TGCAGTGCTAGATGGGTAGCCCCTAACAATGAGCAGTACTTC,CSARWVAPNNEQYF
TRBV5-6,.,TRBJ2-3,TRBD2,TGTGCCAGCAGCTTGGCTCAGGATAGCGGGGTCACAGATACGCAGTATTTT,CASSLAQDSGVTDTQYF
TRBV27,.,TRBJ1-1,.,TGTGCCAGCAGCAACAGAGGGGTGTTGGGCACTGAAGCTTTCTTT,CASSNRGVLGTEAFF
TRBV20-1,few,TRBJ2-7,.,TGCAGTGCTAGTTTGTTTAAAGCCTACGAGCAGTACTTC,CSASLFKAYEQYF
TRBV5-1,.,TRBJ2-5,.,TGCGCCAGCAGCTTGGGACACAGGCCGTACCAAGAGACCCAGTACTTC,CASSLGHRPYQETQYF
TRBV11-2,few,TRBJ2-7,.,TGTGCCAGCAGCTTAGCCGGGGGCTTCGAGCAGTACTTC,CASSLAGGFEQYF
TRBV20-1,.,TRBJ1-2,.,TGCAGTGCTAGTCCGGGGGGCAGGAGGAACTATGGCTACACCTTC,CSASPGGRRNYGYTF
TRBV10-3,few,TRBJ2-4,TRBD2,TGTGCCACCAGTGACACTAGCGGGGTTGTGAACATTCAGTACTTC,CATSDTSGVVNIQYF
TRBV28,few,TRBJ1-6,.,TGTGCCAGCAGACCCTACAGGGACTCCTATAATTCACCCCTCCACTTT,CASRPYRDSYNSPLHF
TRBV5-1,.,TRBJ1-5,.,TGCGCCAGCAGCTTCTCTAATAGCAATCAGCCCCAGCATTTT,CASSFSNSNQPQHF
TRBV27,few,TRBJ2-5,.,TGTGCCAGCAGTTTATCGATCCGGGTAGGGTACCCCAACGAGACCCAGTACTTC,CASSLSIRVGYPNETQYF
TRBV4-1,.,TRBJ2-3,.,TGCGCCAGCAGCCCCCGGGACTCCCCCAAAGATACGCAGTATTTT,CASSPRDSPKDTQYF
TRBV6-5,few,TRBJ2-1,TRBD2,TGTGCCAGCAGGCTAGCGGGAGTCGGCAATGAGCAGTTCTTC,CASRLAGVGNEQFF
TRBV27,few,TRBJ1-4,.,TGTGCCAGCAGCCACGATGGTCGGCGTTATGAAAAACTGTTTTTT,CASSHDGRRYEKLFF
TRBV4-1,.,TRBJ1-2,.,TGCGCCAGCAGCCAAGATAGACAGGCCATCTATGGCTACACCTTC,CASSQDRQAIYGYTF
TRBV27,few,TRBJ1-5,TRBD1,TGTGCCAGCAGCTCGGACAGGGGGCAACGGGATGGGCCCCAGCATTTT,CASSSDRGQRDGPQHF
TRBV20-1,once,TRBJ2-7,TRBD2,TGCAGTGCTAGCGCTAGCGGGGCGGCCTACGGGCAGTACTTC,CSASASGAAYGQYF
TRBV20-1,once,TRBJ2-3,.,TGCAGTGCTATGGAGACTAAAGGAATAGATACGCAGTATTTT,CSAMETKGIDTQYF
TRBV5-1,.,TRBJ2-3,TRBD2,TGCGCCAGCAGCCTTGGGACTAGCGGGGAGGGTACAGATACGCAGTATTTT,CASSLGTSGEGTDTQYF
TRBV20-1,.,TRBJ1-5,TRBD1,TGCAGTGCTAGCTGGACAGGGACCAACAATCAGCCCCAGCATTTT,CSASWTGTNNQPQHF
TRBV7-9,.,TRBJ2-4,.,TGTGCCAGCAGCCTCAGCCGGTTAAGGGAGGGGGAAAACATTCAGTACTTC,CASSLSRLREGENIQYF